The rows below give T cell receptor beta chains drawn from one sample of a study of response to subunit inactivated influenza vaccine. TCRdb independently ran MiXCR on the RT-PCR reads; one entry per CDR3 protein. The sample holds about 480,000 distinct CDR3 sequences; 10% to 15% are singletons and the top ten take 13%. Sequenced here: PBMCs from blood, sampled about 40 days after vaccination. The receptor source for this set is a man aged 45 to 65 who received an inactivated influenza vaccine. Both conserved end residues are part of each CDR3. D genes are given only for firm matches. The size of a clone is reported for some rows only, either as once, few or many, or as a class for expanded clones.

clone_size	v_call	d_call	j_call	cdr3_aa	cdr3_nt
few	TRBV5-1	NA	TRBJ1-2	CASSLEVARTGSPTF	TGCGCCAGCAGCTTGGAGGTGGCGAGAACGGGCTCCCCCACCTTC
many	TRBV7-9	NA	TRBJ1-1	CASRQQGRHEAFF	TGTGCCAGCAGACAACAGGGAAGACATGAAGCTTTCTTT
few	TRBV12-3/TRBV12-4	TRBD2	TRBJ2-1	CASSLDAASGYNEQFF	TGTGCCAGCAGTTTAGACGCGGCTAGCGGCTACAATGAGCAGTTCTTC
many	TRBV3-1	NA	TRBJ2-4	CASSQRSSGIQYF	TGTGCCAGCAGCCAGCGGTCTTCGGGCATTCAGTACTTC
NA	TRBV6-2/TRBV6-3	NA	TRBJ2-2	CASTQRGNPVAGELFF	TGTGCCAGCACCCAAAGGGGGAACCCCGTGGCCGGGGAGCTGTTTTTT
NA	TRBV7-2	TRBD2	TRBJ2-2	CASSGRGGGERLFF	TGTGCCAGCAGCGGACGCGGGGGGGGGGAAAGGCTGTTTTTT
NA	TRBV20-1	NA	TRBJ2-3	CSARPRGITDTQYF	TGCAGTGCTAGACCCAGGGGCATTACAGATACGCAGTATTTT
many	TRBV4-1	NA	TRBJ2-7	CASKGRGYEQYF	TGCGCCAGCAAGGGCAGGGGCTACGAGCAGTACTTC
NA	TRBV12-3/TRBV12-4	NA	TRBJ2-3	CASSFLAASTDTQYF	TGTGCCAGCAGTTTTCTGGCGGCTAGCACAGATACGCAGTATTTT
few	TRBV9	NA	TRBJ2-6	CASSSPGSGANVLTF	TGTGCCAGCAGCTCACCAGGGTCTGGGGCCAACGTCCTGACTTTC
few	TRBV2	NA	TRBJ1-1	CASRGTGAGTEAFF	TGTGCCAGCAGGGGGACGGGGGCCGGGACTGAAGCTTTCTTT
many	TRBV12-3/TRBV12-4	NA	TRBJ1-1	CASRDHMNTEAFF	TGTGCCAGCAGAGATCATATGAACACTGAAGCTTTCTTT
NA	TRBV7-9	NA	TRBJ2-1	CASSPLVAADEQFF	TGTGCCAGCAGCCCCCTGGTAGCGGCCGATGAGCAGTTCTTC
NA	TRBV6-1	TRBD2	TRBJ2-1	CASSRTSGINNEQFF	TGTGCCAGCAGTCGGACTAGCGGGATCAACAATGAGCAGTTCTTC
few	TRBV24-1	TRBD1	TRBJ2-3	CATGSWTGGSDTQYF	TGTGCCACCGGGTCGTGGACAGGGGGATCAGATACGCAGTATTTT
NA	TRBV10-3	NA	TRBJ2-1	CAISDLLRDNEQFF	TGTGCCATCAGTGACCTTCTACGGGACAATGAGCAGTTCTTC
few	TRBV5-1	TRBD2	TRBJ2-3	CASWDGAGADTQYF	TGCGCCAGCTGGGACGGGGCGGGAGCAGATACGCAGTATTTT